This T cell receptor beta chain originates from a study of shared clonotypes between healthy human individuals (dated by TCRdb to the early 2020s). General notes on the study: The cohort comprised two women and a few men aged 18 to 49 years. For each donor, CD4 naive and CD4 memory were each run on three plates, CD8 naive on two plates, and CD8 memory on one plate. To estimate repertoire size and how much clonotype sharing occurs between individuals, the study deeply sequenced the blood TCR repertoires of 4 to 6 healthy adults. To increase sequencing depth and limit assay-specific biases, TCR repertoire library preparation and sequencing were carried out by different laboratories using diverse techniques. Per donor, leukapheresis produced somewhere between about 0.85 and 8.9 billion PBMCs. Findings and caveats that apply to the study as a whole: Sampling was limited to blood, and TCR repertoires in tissue likely differ from TCR repertoires in blood. When a few donors were compared, the shared fraction of clonotypes was roughly 4.8% for naive CD4, 3.5% to 4% for naive CD8, more than 2% for memory CD4, and around 0.37% for memory CD8. Rarefaction of sorted-subset datasets indicated incomplete sequencing despite the large sequencing depth. Compared with non-shared clonotypes, clonotypes shared by all four sorted-subset donors had higher generation probabilities. Based on pairwise subsampling, the degree of clonotype sharing among donors was expected to be affected by sequencing depth. Naive subsets generally had larger estimated clonotype richness than memory subsets did. The genetic and exposure-history diversity represented was limited by the small number of donors.

With respect to this clone: Its antigen is currently not known. The sample holds no much larger clone one base away, and base qualities are not on file.

Using the deep immunoSEQ assay, multiplex PCR amplified TCR CDR3 regions from genomic DNA. Genomic DNA extracted from each cell subset was distributed evenly over all wells of several immunoSEQ 96-well plates, and each plate served as one replicate. Each replicate PCR for sorted subsets received about 220 ng genomic DNA, equal to roughly 30,000 T cell genomes. The purified libraries were quantified using a Qubit 3.0 fluorometer, sized with a Bioanalyzer 2100, and then quantified again using the KAPA Library Quantification kit. A separate single-read 150-cycle Illumina NextSeq 550 flow cell was used to sequence each immunoSEQ 96-well plate. As for the authors' bioinformatics: Because the immunoSEQ output held only junctional sequences and lacked quality scores, the filtering could not match the filtering applied to full-length reads. Sequences were annotated with PyIR, a Python wrapper for IgBLAST v1.9, and V/J genes and CDR3 were assigned using IMGT germline references. Reads were filtered out if the reads had weak V/J assignments (E-value above 1e-6), no CDR3, stop codons, out-of-frame junctions, or ambiguous translated residues. V3J clonotypes were defined by identical inferred V gene, J gene, and CDR3 amino acid sequence. Percentage overlap between repertoires was calculated by dividing the number of shared unique clonotypes by the size of the smaller repertoire. Richness of each repertoire was evaluated using RTK rarefaction, the Chao1 estimator, and Recon v2.1 estimates of unobserved clonotypes. OLGA was used to compute generation probabilities for all TCRbeta clonotypes that the gDNA method yielded from a handful of donors. TCRdb mirrors the immuneACCESS table, restricted to in-frame sequences. Some clones are absent from its copies; in checked studies, under half trace to an unresolved V gene, and the reason for the others is unknown. V and J calls and clone size are given by that table; D and trimming were obtained from the DNA. The sample yields roughly 600,000 clones; roughly 98% were counted once. The ten most abundant clones make up 0.3% of the sample.

CD8 naive samples were obtained by positive selection for CCR7 among CD45RO-negative cells, yielding a CD45RA+CCR7+ population from which TemRA cells were excluded. Donors were healthy HIV-negative adults with no recently reported acute infections or vaccinations. All donors were Caucasian adults living in Nashville, Tennessee, USA. Blood was collected by leukapheresis, and PBMCs were isolated by Ficoll-Histopaque density gradient centrifugation and then cryopreserved in liquid nitrogen vapor phase. Purity and quantity of every magnetically sorted T cell population were checked by analytical flow cytometry. Genomic DNA was isolated from every sorted fraction and measured by UV absorbance on a Nanodrop 2000c. The germline V gene yields SGDLS for CDR1 and YYNGEE for CDR2. V and J lose 3 bases and 9 bases, and a span of 34 bases separates them. From the cysteine up to the phenylalanine, the CDR3 has a length of 20 residues. CDR3 DNA is the only sequence kept; it has 60 bases, read in frame from the first base.

In this chain, TRBV9 is recombined with TRBJ1-5; the D gene is possibly TRBD1, with 5 bases matching. This receptor was obtained from a man aged 25 to 40 in good health. Sequencing was done on a sample of naive CD8+ T cells sorted from blood. Interpreted using the paper, the cell subset or site label stands for: CD45RA+CCR7+. The bases are TGTGCCAGCAGCGAGCTGACCAGGGAGTCGGGGATGTGGGAGTGGTCGCCCCAGCATTTT. Its protein product is CASSELTRESGMWEWSPQHF.